The 12 T cell receptor beta chains reported below all come from one sample, sequenced in a study of T cell responses to AZD1222 COVID-19 vaccine. TCRdb's table, derived via immunoSEQ multiplex PCR, lists solely in-frame clones and lacks some. Of some 90,000 clones detected, over 75% appear once; the ten largest clones hold approximately 12%. The sequenced sample was peripheral blood, obtained on day 0 of AZD1222 vaccination. The receptors originated from an adult in good health.

V usage is TRBV28 and J usage is TRBJ1-1, with TRBD1 matching over 7 bases. CDR1 MDHEN and CDR2 SYDVKM come from the germline V gene. V was clipped by 6 bases and J by 1 base; unmatched bases: 11. The CDR3 is 16 residues long. The CDR3 here is CASRQTGAGGNTEAFF. CDR3 nucleotides: TGTGCCAGCAGACAAACAGGGGCCGGAGGGAACACTGAAGCTTTCTTT.

This clone was counted only a few times. J is TRBJ1-3 and V is TRBV19; tentative D call: TRBD1 (6 bases). Between the trimmed V and J ends, which lost 5 bases and 0 bases, there was a span of 14 bases. The V gene's germline CDR1 is LNHDA and CDR2 SQIVND (reference sequence). The CDR3 covers 16 residues. CDR3 in amino acids: CASSERQAISGNTIYF. The DNA of the CDR3 is TGTGCCAGTAGTGAACGACAGGCGATCTCTGGAAACACCATATATTTT.

CDR3 amino acids: CASTPGTGTLGDTEAFF. The CDR3 DNA reads as TGCGCCAGCACCCCCGGGACAGGGACCCTAGGGGACACTGAAGCTTTCTTT. The chain recombines TRBV5-1 with TRBJ1-1; TRBD1 agrees at 9 bases. Germline V CDR1 and CDR2: SGHRS, YFSETQ. The V gene end was trimmed by 6 bases and the J gene end by 3 bases; junction bases not matched to a gene: 15. This CDR3 is built from 17 residues.

CDR3 DNA: TGTGCCAGCGCGAGGCTAGCGGGGGGTCAGTACAATGAGCAGTTCTTC. Its protein product is CASARLAGGQYNEQFF. The chain carries TRBV11-2 and TRBJ2-1; 11 nucleotides align to TRBD2. V shed 8 bases, J shed 4 bases, and the junction held 10 bases outside the gene matches. The CDR3 has 16 residues. Germline V gives CDR1 SGHAT, CDR2 FQNNGV.

The rearrangement links TRBV2 to TRBJ2-7, with D tentatively TRBD2 (6 bases). The V end was cut by 4 bases, the J end by 6 bases, with 10 bases between. CDR3 size: 12 residues. Germline CDR1 reads SNHLY; CDR2 reads FYNNEI. The CDR3 DNA reads TGTGCCAGCAGTGTGACGGGAGCCGAGCAGTACTTC. Amino acid sequence: CASSVTGAEQYF.

The chain couples TRBV4-2 to TRBJ2-1, with D perhaps matching TRBD2 (6 bases). CDR1 and CDR2 from the germline V gene are LGHNA and YNFKEQ. This CDR3 has 15 amino acids. Deletions cut 0 bases from V and 6 bases from J, with 12 bases between. The CDR3 here is CASSQDQLAGNEQFF. CDR3 nucleotide sequence: TGTGCCAGCAGCCAAGATCAACTAGCTGGCAATGAGCAGTTCTTC.

V and J are TRBV5-1 and TRBJ1-1; TRBD1 aligns across 10 bases. The germline CDR1 and CDR2 sequences are SGHRS and YFSETQ. The CDR3 has 14 residues. V gave up 3 bases and J gave up 1 base; unmatched junction bases: 0. CDR3 in amino acids: CASSWDRGNTEAFF. The CDR3 DNA is TGCGCCAGCAGCTGGGACAGGGGGAACACTGAAGCTTTCTTT.

Of note for this clone: This sample also contains other DNA sequences that code for the same CDR3. The J gene is TRBJ2-5, the V gene TRBV7-3; 7 nucleotides agree with TRBD1. The germline gives CDR1 SGHTA, CDR2 FQGTGA. The CDR3 totals 13 residues. With 5 bases clipped from V and 1 base from J, the junction kept 1 base outside the gene matches. DNA of the CDR3: TGTGCCAGCAGCAGACAGGGCCAAGAGACCCAGTACTTC. Amino acid sequence: CASSRQGQETQYF.

A word on this clone: Other DNA sequences from this sample encode an identical CDR3 as well. The rearrangement links TRBV29-1 to TRBJ1-2, with D uncertain. Germline-derived CDR1 and CDR2 are SQVTM and ANQGSEA. This CDR3 contains 11 residues. Trimming removed 5 bases at V and 2 bases at J, with 6 bases between. The CDR3 sequence: CSVTGNYGYTF. In DNA form, the CDR3 reads TGCAGCGTTACGGGGAACTATGGCTACACCTTC.

V and J are TRBV6-5 and TRBJ1-2, with TRBD1 as a possible D gene (6 bases). Germline CDR1 MNHEY, CDR2 SVGAGI. V shed 0 bases and J shed 5 bases, with 10 bases lying between them. CDR3 length: 14 residues. The DNA for the CDR3 is TGTGCCAGCAGTTACTCACAGGGCGCTTATGGCTACACCTTC. It translates to CASSYSQGAYGYTF.

This clone was seen a single time. The genes are TRBV3-1 (or the pseudogene TRBV3-2) and TRBJ1-1; TRBD1 aligns across 9 bases. Germline CDR1 is LGHDT and CDR2 is YNNKEL (reference sequence). There are 14 residues in the CDR3. Losses at the gene ends were 1 base for V and 6 bases for J; bases not matched to a gene: 3. CDR3 nucleotides: TGTGCCAGCAGCCAAGGCGACAGGGGGTCTGAAGCTTTCTTT. This codes for CASSQGDRGSEAFF.

V is TRBV4-1 and J is TRBJ2-5; 8 bases line up with TRBD2. V dropped 4 bases and J dropped 3; count of bases not matched to a gene: 4. CDR1 is MGHRA and CDR2 is YSYEKL in the germline V gene. CDR3 length: 14 amino acids. CDR3 bases: TGCGCCAGCAGCCGATTTAGCGGGGAAGAGACCCAGTACTTC. Translating gives CASSRFSGEETQYF.